Listed below are T cell receptor beta chains from one sample, sequenced in a study of blood T cell repertoires in COVID-19. The repertoire was sequenced with immunoSEQ multiplex PCR; TCRdb's copy has only in-frame clones and lacks some. Of roughly 350,000 clones listed, about 90% were seen once; the top ten hold under 6.5%. The specimen was peripheral blood. These receptors came from a woman aged 50 to 60 with COVID-19, enrolled during active disease. Each CDR3 is given with its conserved first and last residue. The order of the fields is D gene, J gene, clone size, V gene, CDR3 DNA, CDR3 protein. A D gene is named only where the DNA matches it firmly. Expanded clones get a size class; other rows say once, few or many, or leave the size out.

D: -; J: TRBJ2-7; size: -; V: TRBV21-1; DNA: TGTGCCAGCAGCAAAGCGGATTTCCGGGATCGGGAGCAGTACTTC; CDR3: CASSKADFRDREQYF
D: TRBD1; J: TRBJ1-4; size: -; V: TRBV4-1; DNA: TGCGCCAGCAGCCAAGATCACGCGACAGGGGATGAAAAACTGTTTTTT; CDR3: CASSQDHATGDEKLFF
D: -; J: TRBJ2-7; size: -; V: TRBV18; DNA: TGTGCCAGCTCACGGGACATTGGCGACGAGCAGTACTTC; CDR3: CASSRDIGDEQYF
D: TRBD2; J: TRBJ2-7; size: -; V: TRBV12-3/TRBV12-4; DNA: TGTGCCAGCAGTACCGGCGGGAGGCAGTACTTC; CDR3: CASSTGGRQYF
D: TRBD1; J: TRBJ2-3; size: -; V: TRBV24-1; DNA: TGTGCCACCAGTGAGGGGGGACAGGGGGCTAGCGGGAGAACGCAGTATTTT; CDR3: CATSEGGQGASGRTQYF
D: -; J: TRBJ1-5; size: -; V: TRBV19; DNA: TGTGCCAGTAGCGGGGGGGGATATTTCGCAGGGACTCAGCCCCAGCATTTT; CDR3: CASSGGGYFAGTQPQHF
D: -; J: TRBJ1-5; size: -; V: TRBV5-1; DNA: TGCGCCAGCAGTTTAGGGGGATCTGGTCAGCCCCAGCATTTT; CDR3: CASSLGGSGQPQHF
D: TRBD1; J: TRBJ1-5; size: -; V: TRBV5-5; DNA: TGTGCCAGCAGCCATGAGGGGGCCAGTCAGCCCCAGCATTTT; CDR3: CASSHEGASQPQHF
D: -; J: TRBJ1-5; size: -; V: TRBV18; DNA: TGTGCCAGCTCACCAAGCGGGGCAAGAGGGCAGCCCCAGCATTTT; CDR3: CASSPSGARGQPQHF
D: -; J: TRBJ2-5; size: -; V: TRBV7-8; DNA: TGTGCCAGCAGCTTAGGACAGACTCAAGAGACCCAGTACTTC; CDR3: CASSLGQTQETQYF
D: -; J: TRBJ2-7; size: once; V: TRBV11-2; DNA: TGTGCCAGCAGCCAAAGGGAGACTAGGCTATACGAGCAGTACTTC; CDR3: CASSQRETRLYEQYF
D: -; J: TRBJ2-3; size: -; V: TRBV6-6; DNA: TGTGCCAGCAGTCTACCTACAGTAGAGAGGTATTTT; CDR3: CASSLPTVERYF
D: TRBD1; J: TRBJ2-2; size: -; V: TRBV7-9; DNA: TGTGCCAGCAGCGTAAGGGGACAGGGGGCGCTGAGCACCGGGGAGCTGTTTTTT; CDR3: CASSVRGQGALSTGELFF
D: TRBD1; J: TRBJ1-2; size: few; V: TRBV7-8; DNA: TGTGCCAGCAGCTTCCGGGACAGAGACTATGGCTACACCTTC; CDR3: CASSFRDRDYGYTF
D: -; J: TRBJ1-5; size: few; V: TRBV19; DNA: TGTGCCAGTTGGCAGAATAGCAATCAGCCCCAGCATTTT; CDR3: CASWQNSNQPQHF
D: -; J: TRBJ2-1; size: -; V: TRBV6-2/TRBV6-3; DNA: TGTGCCAGCAGTTACATAGGGGTCAATGAGCAGTTCTTC; CDR3: CASSYIGVNEQFF
D: -; J: TRBJ1-1; size: -; V: TRBV5-1; DNA: TGCGCCAGCAGCCTTCAGACAGGGAACACTGAAGCTTTCTTT; CDR3: CASSLQTGNTEAFF
D: TRBD1; J: TRBJ2-5; size: -; V: TRBV24-1; DNA: TGTGCCACCAGTGATTTTACAGGGGCCCAAGAGACCCAGTACTTC; CDR3: CATSDFTGAQETQYF
D: TRBD2; J: TRBJ2-1; size: -; V: TRBV5-1; DNA: TGCGCCAGCAGCAGGGAGGGAGTGAGGGGAAATGATGAGCAGTTCTTC; CDR3: CASSREGVRGNDEQFF
D: -; J: TRBJ1-1; size: few; V: TRBV6-5; DNA: TGTGCCAGCAGAGCCGCGGAACCGAACACTGAAGCTTTCTTT; CDR3: CASRAAEPNTEAFF
D: -; J: TRBJ1-1; size: -; V: TRBV30; DNA: TGTGCCTGGAGTAGGGAGGGACGCACTGAAGCTTTCTTT; CDR3: CAWSREGRTEAFF
D: TRBD1; J: TRBJ1-1; size: -; V: TRBV5-1; DNA: TGCGCCAGCCGTCCGGGACAGGGTAACACTGAAGCTTTCTTT; CDR3: CASRPGQGNTEAFF
D: TRBD1; J: TRBJ2-3; size: -; V: TRBV13; DNA: TGTGCCAGCAGCCCACATGGGGGTGGACAGGGTGTGACAGATACGCAGTATTTT; CDR3: CASSPHGGGQGVTDTQYF
D: -; J: TRBJ2-7; size: -; V: TRBV5-4; DNA: TGTGCCAGCAGCTTGGTGGGTGACAGATCCTACGAGCAGTACTTC; CDR3: CASSLVGDRSYEQYF
D: TRBD1; J: TRBJ1-6; size: -; V: TRBV29-1; DNA: TGCAGCGTTTCCAACGACAGGGCTGGTTCACCCCTCCACTTT; CDR3: CSVSNDRAGSPLHF
D: -; J: TRBJ2-2; size: -; V: TRBV6-2/TRBV6-3; DNA: TGTGCCAGCAGTTACCGGGGGACGAACACCGGGGAGCTGTTTTTT; CDR3: CASSYRGTNTGELFF
D: TRBD2; J: TRBJ2-1; size: -; V: TRBV18; DNA: TGTGCCAGCTCCGACCAGGGACTAGCGACGACCAATGAGCAGTTCTTC; CDR3: CASSDQGLATTNEQFF
D: -; J: TRBJ2-1; size: -; V: TRBV11-2; DNA: TGTGCCAGCAGCTTCTATGCCTTTTCGGGAACCTCCTACAATGAGCAGTTCTTC; CDR3: CASSFYAFSGTSYNEQFF
D: -; J: TRBJ2-7; size: -; V: TRBV10-1; DNA: TGCGCCAGCAACCGGGACACTTCCTACGAGCAGTACTTC; CDR3: CASNRDTSYEQYF
D: TRBD2; J: TRBJ2-1; size: -; V: TRBV19; DNA: TGTGCCAGCAGAGGCGGGAGTCGACCCGACTACAATGAGCAGTTCTTC; CDR3: CASRGGSRPDYNEQFF
D: TRBD1; J: TRBJ2-7; size: -; V: TRBV5-1; DNA: TGCGCCAGCAGCCTCCGGGACAGGGTGACCTACGAGCAGTACTTC; CDR3: CASSLRDRVTYEQYF
D: -; J: TRBJ2-7; size: -; V: TRBV11-2; DNA: TGTGCCAGCAGCTTACATCCCGGGGAGCAGTACTTC; CDR3: CASSLHPGEQYF
D: -; J: TRBJ1-2; size: -; V: TRBV25-1; DNA: TGTGCCAGCAGTGATCCACGACAGCAGTACTATGGCTACACCTTC; CDR3: CASSDPRQQYYGYTF
D: TRBD1; J: TRBJ1-2; size: -; V: TRBV6-1; DNA: TGTGCCAGCAGTGAACCGGACAGGGGGTTGTATGGCTACACCTTC; CDR3: CASSEPDRGLYGYTF
D: TRBD1; J: TRBJ2-5; size: -; V: TRBV15; DNA: TGTGCCACCAGCCCTTGGACAGGGACGATGGAGACCCAGTACTTC; CDR3: CATSPWTGTMETQYF
D: -; J: TRBJ2-7; size: once; V: TRBV28; DNA: TGTGCCAGCAGCTCACAGGTCCCCTACGAGCAGTACTTC; CDR3: CASSSQVPYEQYF
D: -; J: TRBJ2-2; size: -; V: TRBV5-6; DNA: TGTGCCAGCAGCTTGATGGGGCGTCTAGGGGAGCTGTTTTTT; CDR3: CASSLMGRLGELFF
D: TRBD1; J: TRBJ2-2; size: -; V: TRBV14; DNA: TGTGCCAGCAGCCGAGCATCCCCGGGACAGGGTGCCGGGGAGCTGTTTTTT; CDR3: CASSRASPGQGAGELFF
D: -; J: TRBJ2-3; size: -; V: TRBV13; DNA: TGTGCCAGCAGCCGCCAGGAAACGCAGTATTTT; CDR3: CASSRQETQYF
D: -; J: TRBJ2-3; size: -; V: TRBV18; DNA: TGTGCCAGCTCGCCTTTGGCTAGCGAACACACAGATACGCAGTATTTT; CDR3: CASSPLASEHTDTQYF
D: -; J: TRBJ1-2; size: -; V: TRBV19; DNA: TGTGCCACCTCGGATAGACGGGGGACGAACTATGGCTACACCTTC; CDR3: CATSDRRGTNYGYTF
D: -; J: TRBJ1-2; size: -; V: TRBV3-1/TRBV3-2; DNA: TGTGCCAGCAGCCAAGTATCAGTTTCGAACTATGGCTACACCTTC; CDR3: CASSQVSVSNYGYTF
D: -; J: TRBJ1-2; size: -; V: TRBV2; DNA: TGTGCCAGCCGAAGACAGGTAGCTAACTATGGCTACACCTTC; CDR3: CASRRQVANYGYTF